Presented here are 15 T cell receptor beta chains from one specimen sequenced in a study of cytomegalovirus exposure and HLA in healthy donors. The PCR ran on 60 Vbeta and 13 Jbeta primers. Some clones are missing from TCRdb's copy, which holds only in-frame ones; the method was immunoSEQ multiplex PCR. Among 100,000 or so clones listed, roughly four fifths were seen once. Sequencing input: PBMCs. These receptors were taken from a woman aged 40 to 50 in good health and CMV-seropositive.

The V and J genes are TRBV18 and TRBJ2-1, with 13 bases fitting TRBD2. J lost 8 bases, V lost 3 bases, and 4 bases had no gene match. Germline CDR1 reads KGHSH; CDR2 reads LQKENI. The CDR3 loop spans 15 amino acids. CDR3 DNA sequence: TGTGCCAGCTCACCCGGACTAGCGGGAGCGGATGAGCAGTTCTTC. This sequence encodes CASSPGLAGADEQFF.

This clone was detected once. The CDR3 protein is CASSQEEGTGGIEQFF. The CDR3 nucleotides read TGCGCCAGCAGCCAAGAAGAGGGGACAGGGGGTATTGAGCAGTTCTTC. V and J are TRBV4-3 and TRBJ2-1, with 11 positions matching TRBD1. The length of the CDR3 is 16 residues. Germline trimming cut 0 bases from V and 9 bases from J; bases unmatched to any gene: 7. CDR1 LGHNA and CDR2 YSLEER come from the germline V gene.

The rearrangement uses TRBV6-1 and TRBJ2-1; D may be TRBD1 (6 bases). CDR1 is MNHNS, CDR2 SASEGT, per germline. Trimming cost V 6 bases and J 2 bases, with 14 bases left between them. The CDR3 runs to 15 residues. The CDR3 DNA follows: TGTGCCAGCAGGTACAGTTGGGACACCTACAATGAGCAGTTCTTC. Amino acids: CASRYSWDTYNEQFF.

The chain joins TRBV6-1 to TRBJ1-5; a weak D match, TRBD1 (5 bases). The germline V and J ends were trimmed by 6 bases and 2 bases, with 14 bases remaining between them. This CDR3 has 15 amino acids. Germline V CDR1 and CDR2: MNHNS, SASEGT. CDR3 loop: CASREIGGGNQPQHF. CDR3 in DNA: TGTGCCAGCAGAGAGATCGGGGGGGGCAATCAGCCCCAGCATTTT.

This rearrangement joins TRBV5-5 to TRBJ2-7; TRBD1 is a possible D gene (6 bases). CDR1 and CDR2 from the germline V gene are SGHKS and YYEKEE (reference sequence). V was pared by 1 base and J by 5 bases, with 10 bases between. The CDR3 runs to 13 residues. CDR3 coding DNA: TGTGCCAGCAGCTTGATGACAGGCCACGAGCAGTACTTC. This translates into CASSLMTGHEQYF.

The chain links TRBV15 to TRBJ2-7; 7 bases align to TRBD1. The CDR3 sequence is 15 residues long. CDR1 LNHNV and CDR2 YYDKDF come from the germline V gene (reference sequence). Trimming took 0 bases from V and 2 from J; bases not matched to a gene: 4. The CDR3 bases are TGTGCCACCAGCAGAGATTTGGGGACAGCCTACGAGCAGTACTTC. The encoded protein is CATSRDLGTAYEQYF.

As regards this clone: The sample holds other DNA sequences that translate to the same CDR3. As DNA, the CDR3 is TGCGCCAGCAGTTCCAGCAACCGGCGGGGCGACACCGGGGAGCTGTTTTTT. This encodes CASSSSNRRGDTGELFF. V usage is TRBV4-3 and J usage is TRBJ2-2; TRBD2 might be the D (6 bases). CDR1 LGHNA and CDR2 YSLEER come from the germline V gene. The germline V and J ends were trimmed by 6 bases and 3 bases, with 20 bases remaining between them. CDR3 size: 17 residues.

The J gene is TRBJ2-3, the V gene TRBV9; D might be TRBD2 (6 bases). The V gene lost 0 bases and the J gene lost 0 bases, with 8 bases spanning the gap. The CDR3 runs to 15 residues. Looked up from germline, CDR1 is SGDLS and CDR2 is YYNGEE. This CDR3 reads CASSVGTTSTDTQYF. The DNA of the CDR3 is TGTGCCAGCAGCGTAGGGACTACTAGCACAGATACGCAGTATTTT. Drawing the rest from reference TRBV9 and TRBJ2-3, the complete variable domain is DSGVTQTPKHLITATGQRVTLRCSPRSGDLSVYWYQQSLDQGLQFLIQYYNGEERAKGNILERFSAQQFPDLHSELNLSSLELGDSALYFCASSVGTTSTDTQYFGPGTRLTVL.

CDR3 DNA: TGCGCCAGCAGCGACGGGACAGGGAAGGGATATGGCTACACCTTC. It encodes CASSDGTGKGYGYTF. The V gene is TRBV5-1, the J gene TRBJ1-2; 9 bases agree with TRBD1. Trimming at V came to 4 bases and at J to 5 bases, leaving 9 bases not matched to a gene. This CDR3 has 15 residues. CDR1 is SGHRS, CDR2 YFSETQ, per germline.

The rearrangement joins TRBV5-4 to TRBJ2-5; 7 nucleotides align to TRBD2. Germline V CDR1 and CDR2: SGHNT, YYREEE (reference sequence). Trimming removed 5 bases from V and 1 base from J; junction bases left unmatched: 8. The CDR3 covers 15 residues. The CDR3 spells CASRPLTSAQETQYF. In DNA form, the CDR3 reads TGTGCCAGCAGGCCGCTAACTAGCGCCCAAGAGACCCAGTACTTC.

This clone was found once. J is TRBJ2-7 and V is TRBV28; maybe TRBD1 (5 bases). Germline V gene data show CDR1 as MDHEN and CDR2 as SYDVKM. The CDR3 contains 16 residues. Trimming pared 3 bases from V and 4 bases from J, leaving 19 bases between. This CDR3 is CASSFSWAGYEYEQYF. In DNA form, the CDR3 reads TGTGCCAGCAGTTTTTCTTGGGCAGGGTATGAGTACGAGCAGTACTTC.

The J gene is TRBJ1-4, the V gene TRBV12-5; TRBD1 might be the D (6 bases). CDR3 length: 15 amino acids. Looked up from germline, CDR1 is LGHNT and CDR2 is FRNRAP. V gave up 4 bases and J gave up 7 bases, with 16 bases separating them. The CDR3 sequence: CASGSTGQQSEKLFF. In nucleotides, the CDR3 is TGTGCTAGTGGTTCCACAGGGCAACAAAGTGAAAAACTGTTTTTT.

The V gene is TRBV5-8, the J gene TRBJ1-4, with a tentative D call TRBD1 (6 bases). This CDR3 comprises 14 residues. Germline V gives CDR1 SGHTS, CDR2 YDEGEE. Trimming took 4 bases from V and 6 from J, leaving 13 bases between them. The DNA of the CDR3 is TGTGCCAGCAGCGCGGGGGGCGGATATGAAAAACTGTTTTTT. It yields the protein CASSAGGGYEKLFF. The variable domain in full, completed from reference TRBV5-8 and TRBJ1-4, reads EAGVTQSPTHLIKTRGQQATLRCSPISGHTSVYWYQQALGLGLQFLLWYDEGEERNRGNFPPRFSGRQFPNYSSELNVNALELEDSALYLCASSAGGGYEKLFFGSGTQLSVL.

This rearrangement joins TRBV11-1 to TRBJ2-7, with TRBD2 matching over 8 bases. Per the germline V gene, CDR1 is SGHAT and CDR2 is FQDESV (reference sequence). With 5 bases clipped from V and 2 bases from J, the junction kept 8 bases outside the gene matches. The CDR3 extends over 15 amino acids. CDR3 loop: CASSRISGTTYEQYF. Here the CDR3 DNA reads TGTGCCAGCAGCCGAATTAGCGGGACCACCTACGAGCAGTACTTC.

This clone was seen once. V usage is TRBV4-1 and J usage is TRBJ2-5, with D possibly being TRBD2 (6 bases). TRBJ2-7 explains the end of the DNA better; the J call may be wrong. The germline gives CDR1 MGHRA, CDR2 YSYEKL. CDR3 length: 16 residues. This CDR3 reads CASSQGLGGALYEQYF. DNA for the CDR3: TGCGCCAGCAGCCAAGGCCTAGGCGGGGCTCTCTACGAGCAGTACTTC.